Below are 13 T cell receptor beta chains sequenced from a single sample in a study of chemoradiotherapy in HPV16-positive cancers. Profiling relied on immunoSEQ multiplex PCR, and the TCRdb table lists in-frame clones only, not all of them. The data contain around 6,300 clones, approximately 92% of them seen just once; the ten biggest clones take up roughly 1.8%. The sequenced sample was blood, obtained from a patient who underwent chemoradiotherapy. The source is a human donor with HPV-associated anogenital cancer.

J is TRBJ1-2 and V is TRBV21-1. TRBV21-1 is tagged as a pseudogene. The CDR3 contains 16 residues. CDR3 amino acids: CASRFPIATETYGYTF. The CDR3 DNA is TGTGCCAGCAGGTTTCCCATAGCTACAGAGACCTATGGCTACACCTTC.

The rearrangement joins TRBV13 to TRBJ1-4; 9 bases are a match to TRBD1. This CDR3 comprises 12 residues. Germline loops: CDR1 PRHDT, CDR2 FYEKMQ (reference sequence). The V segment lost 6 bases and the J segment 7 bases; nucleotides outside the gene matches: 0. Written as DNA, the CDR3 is TGTGCCAGCAGGGGACAGGGTGAAAAACTGTTTTTT. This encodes CASRGQGEKLFF.

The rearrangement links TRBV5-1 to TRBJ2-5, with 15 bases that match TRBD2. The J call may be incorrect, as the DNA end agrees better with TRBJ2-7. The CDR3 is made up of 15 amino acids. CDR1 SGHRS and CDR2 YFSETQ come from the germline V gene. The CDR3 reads CASSRTSGGGSEQYF. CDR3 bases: TGCGCCAGCAGCAGGACTAGCGGGGGGGGGAGCGAGCAGTACTTC.

DNA for the CDR3: TGTGCCAGCTCAACTGGGCAACGAGAGACCCAGTACTTC. This sequence encodes CASSTGQRETQYF. J is TRBJ2-5 and V is TRBV18, with no clear D. V gave up 5 bases and J gave up 4 bases, with 11 bases separating them. From germline, CDR1 is KGHSH and CDR2 LQKENI. The CDR3 has 13 amino acids.

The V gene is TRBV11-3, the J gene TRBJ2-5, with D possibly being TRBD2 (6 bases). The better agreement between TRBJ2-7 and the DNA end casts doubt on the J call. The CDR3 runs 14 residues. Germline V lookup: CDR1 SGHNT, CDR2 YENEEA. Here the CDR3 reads CASSPRERPYEQYF. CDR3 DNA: TGTGCCAGCAGCCCACGGGAGCGCCCTTACGAGCAGTACTTC.

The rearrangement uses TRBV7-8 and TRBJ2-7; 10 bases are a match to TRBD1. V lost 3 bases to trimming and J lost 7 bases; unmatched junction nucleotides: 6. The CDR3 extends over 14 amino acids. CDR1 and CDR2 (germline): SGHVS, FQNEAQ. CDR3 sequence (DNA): TGTGCCAGCAGCTTCGGGACAGGGGTTTGGGAGCAGTACTTC. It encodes CASSFGTGVWEQYF.

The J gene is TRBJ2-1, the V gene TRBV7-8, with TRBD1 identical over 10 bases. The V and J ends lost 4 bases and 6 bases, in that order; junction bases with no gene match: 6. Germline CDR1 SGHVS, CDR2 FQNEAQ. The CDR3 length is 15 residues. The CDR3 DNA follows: TGTGCCAGCAGCTCGGGGGACAGGGGACGCAATGAGCAGTTCTTC. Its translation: CASSSGDRGRNEQFF.

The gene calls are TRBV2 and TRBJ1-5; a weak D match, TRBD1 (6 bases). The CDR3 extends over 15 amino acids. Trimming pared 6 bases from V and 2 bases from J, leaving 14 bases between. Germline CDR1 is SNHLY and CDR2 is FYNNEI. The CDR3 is CASSLQGGGNQPQHF. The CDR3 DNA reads TGTGCCAGCAGCCTACAGGGAGGGGGCAATCAGCCCCAGCATTTT.

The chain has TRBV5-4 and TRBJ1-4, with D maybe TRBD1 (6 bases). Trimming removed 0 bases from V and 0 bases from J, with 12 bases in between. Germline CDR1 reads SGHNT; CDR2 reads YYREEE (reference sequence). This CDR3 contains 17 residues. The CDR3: CASSLDRTVSTNEKLFF. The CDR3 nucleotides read TGTGCCAGCAGCTTGGATAGGACAGTCTCAACTAATGAAAAACTGTTTTTT.

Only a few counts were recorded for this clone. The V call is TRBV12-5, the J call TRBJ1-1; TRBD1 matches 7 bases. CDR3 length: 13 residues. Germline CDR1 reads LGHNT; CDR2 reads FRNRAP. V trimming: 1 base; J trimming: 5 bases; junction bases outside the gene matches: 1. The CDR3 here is CASGLAGGTEAFF. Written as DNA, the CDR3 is TGTGCTAGTGGTTTGGCAGGGGGAACTGAAGCTTTCTTT. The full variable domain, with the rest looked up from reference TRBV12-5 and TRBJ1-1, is DARVTQTPRHKVTEMGQEVTMRCQPILGHNTVFWYRQTMMQGLELLAYFRNRAPLDDSGMPKDRFSAEMPDATLATLKIQPSEPRDSAVYFCASGLAGGTEAFFGQGTRLTVV.

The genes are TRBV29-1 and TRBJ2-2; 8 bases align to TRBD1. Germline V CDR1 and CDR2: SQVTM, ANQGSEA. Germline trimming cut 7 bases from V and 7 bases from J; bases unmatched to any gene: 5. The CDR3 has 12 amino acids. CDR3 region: CSGGQAVGELFF. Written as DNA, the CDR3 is TGCAGCGGGGGACAGGCGGTCGGGGAGCTGTTTTTT.

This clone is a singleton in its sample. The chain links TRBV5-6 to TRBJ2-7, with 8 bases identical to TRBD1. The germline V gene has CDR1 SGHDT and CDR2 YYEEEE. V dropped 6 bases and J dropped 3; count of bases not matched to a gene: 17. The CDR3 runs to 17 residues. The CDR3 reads CASTNHPQGDPFYEQYF. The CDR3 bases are TGTGCCAGCACCAACCACCCACAGGGGGACCCCTTCTACGAGCAGTACTTC.

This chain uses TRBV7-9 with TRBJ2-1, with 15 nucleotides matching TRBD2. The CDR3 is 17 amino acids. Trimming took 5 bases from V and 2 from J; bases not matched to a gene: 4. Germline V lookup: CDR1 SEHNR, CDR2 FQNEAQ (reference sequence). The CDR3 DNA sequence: TGTGCCAGCAGCAGCCGGACTAGCGGGAGGGCCTACAATGAGCAGTTCTTC. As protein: CASSSRTSGRAYNEQFF.